This note documents a single T cell receptor beta chain sequence. What it recognizes is unknown. This sample was taken from a study of radiotherapy plus CTLA-4 blockade in lung cancer. Background on the study: Objective responses emerged in about 20% of patients, and around 31% attained disease control. Broader study findings: There was expansion of tumor-derived TCR clones in blood after radiotherapy plus ipilimumab. Response, reportedly, was best predicted by interferon-beta along with early blood T cell clone dynamics.

The CDR3 sequence is 14 residues long. Between the trimmed V and J ends, which lost 2 bases and 3 bases, there was a span of 10 bases. CDR1 is MNHEY, CDR2 SMNVEV, per germline (reference sequence). Produced via immunoSEQ multiplex PCR; TCRdb's table is partial and in-frame only. The sample records under 95,000 clones, 70% to 85% being singletons. This chain joins TRBV27 and TRBJ2-5; a weak D match, TRBD2 (5 bases). This sequence was found in a human donor with non-small cell lung cancer who had stable disease on radiotherapy plus ipilimumab. Specimen: peripheral blood, collected from a patient treated with radiotherapy plus ipilimumab. In DNA, the CDR3 is TGTGCCAGCAGTTTAATTGCGGAGGAAGAGACCCAGTACTTC. This codes for CASSLIAEEETQYF.